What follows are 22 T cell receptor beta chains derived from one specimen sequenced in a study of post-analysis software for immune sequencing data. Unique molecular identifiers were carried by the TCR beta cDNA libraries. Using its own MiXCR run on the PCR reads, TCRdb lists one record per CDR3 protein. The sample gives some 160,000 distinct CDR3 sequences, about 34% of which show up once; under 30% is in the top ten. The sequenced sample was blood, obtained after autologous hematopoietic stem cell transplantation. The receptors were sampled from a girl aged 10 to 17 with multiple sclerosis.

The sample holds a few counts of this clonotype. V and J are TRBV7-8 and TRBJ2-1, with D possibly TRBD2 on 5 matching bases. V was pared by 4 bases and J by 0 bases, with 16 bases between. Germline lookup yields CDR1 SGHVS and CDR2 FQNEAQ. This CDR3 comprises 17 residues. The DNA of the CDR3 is TGTGCCAGCAGCTCCCCTTTCTGGAGCGGCTCCTACAATGAGCAGTTCTTC. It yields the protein CASSSPFWSGSYNEQFF.

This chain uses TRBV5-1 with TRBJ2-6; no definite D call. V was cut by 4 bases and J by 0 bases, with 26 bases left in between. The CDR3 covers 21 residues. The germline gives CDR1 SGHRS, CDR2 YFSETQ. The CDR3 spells CASSPERWKFSYFSGANVLTF. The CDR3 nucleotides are TGCGCCAGCAGCCCGGAGAGATGGAAATTCTCATATTTCTCTGGGGCCAACGTCCTGACTTTC.

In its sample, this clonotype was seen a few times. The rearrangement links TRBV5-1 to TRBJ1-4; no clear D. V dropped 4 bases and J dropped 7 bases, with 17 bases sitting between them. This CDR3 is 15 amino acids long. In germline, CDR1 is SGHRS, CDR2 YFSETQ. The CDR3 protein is CASSLHTPKAEKLFF. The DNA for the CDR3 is TGCGCCAGCAGCCTTCATACTCCTAAGGCTGAAAAACTGTTTTTT.

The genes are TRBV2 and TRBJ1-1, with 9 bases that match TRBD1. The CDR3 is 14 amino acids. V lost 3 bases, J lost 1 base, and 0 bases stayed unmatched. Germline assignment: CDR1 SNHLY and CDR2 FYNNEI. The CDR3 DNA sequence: TGTGCCAGCAGTGAGGACAGGGGGAACACTGAAGCTTTCTTT. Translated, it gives CASSEDRGNTEAFF.

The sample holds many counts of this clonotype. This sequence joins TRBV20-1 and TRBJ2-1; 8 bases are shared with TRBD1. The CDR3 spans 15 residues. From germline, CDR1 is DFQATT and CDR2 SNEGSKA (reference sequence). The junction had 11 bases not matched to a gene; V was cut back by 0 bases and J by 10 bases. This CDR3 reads CSARDRPLTGGEQFF. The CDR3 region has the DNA TGCAGTGCTAGAGATCGGCCTCTTACAGGGGGAGAGCAGTTCTTC.

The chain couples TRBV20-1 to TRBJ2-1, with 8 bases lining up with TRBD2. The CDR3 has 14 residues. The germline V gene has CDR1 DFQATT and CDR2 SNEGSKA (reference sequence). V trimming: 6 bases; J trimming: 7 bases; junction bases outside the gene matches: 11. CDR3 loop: CSARLAWALNEQFF. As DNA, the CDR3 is TGCAGTGCAAGACTAGCGTGGGCCCTAAATGAGCAGTTCTTC.

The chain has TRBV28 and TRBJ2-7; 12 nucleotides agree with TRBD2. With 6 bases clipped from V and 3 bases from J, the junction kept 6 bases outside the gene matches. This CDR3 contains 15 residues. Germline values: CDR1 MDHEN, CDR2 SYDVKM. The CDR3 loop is CASSGGLAGIYEQYF. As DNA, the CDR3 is TGTGCCAGCAGCGGGGGACTAGCGGGTATCTACGAGCAGTACTTC.

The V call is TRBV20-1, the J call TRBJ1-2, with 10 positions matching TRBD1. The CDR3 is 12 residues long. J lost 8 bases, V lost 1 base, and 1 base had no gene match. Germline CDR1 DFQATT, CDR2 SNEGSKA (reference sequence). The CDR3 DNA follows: TGCAGTGCTAGAGGGGACAGGGGAGGCTACACCTTC. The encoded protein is CSARGDRGGYTF.

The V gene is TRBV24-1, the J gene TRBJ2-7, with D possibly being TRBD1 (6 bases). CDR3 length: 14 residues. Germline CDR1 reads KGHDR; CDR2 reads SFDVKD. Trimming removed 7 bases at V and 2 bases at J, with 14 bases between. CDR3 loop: CATRASGHPYEQYF. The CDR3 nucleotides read TGTGCCACCAGGGCTTCGGGACACCCCTACGAGCAGTACTTC.

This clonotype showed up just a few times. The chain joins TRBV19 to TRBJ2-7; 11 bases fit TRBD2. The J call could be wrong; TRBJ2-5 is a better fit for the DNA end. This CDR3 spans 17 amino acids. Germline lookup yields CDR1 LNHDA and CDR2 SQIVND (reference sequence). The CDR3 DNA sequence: TGTGCCAGTTCGGCCTACCACCGACTAGCGGGAATGGAGACCCAGTACTTC. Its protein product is CASSAYHRLAGMETQYF.

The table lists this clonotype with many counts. CDR3 nucleotides: TGCAGTGCCGCGTCGCTAGCGGGAGGGCCAGTTTACGAGCAGTACTTC. This sequence encodes CSAASLAGGPVYEQYF. V gene TRBV20-1 combines with J gene TRBJ2-7, with TRBD2 identical over 12 bases. The germline gives CDR1 DFQATT, CDR2 SNEGSKA (reference sequence). Trimming took 6 bases from V and 4 from J; bases not matched to a gene: 13. The CDR3 runs to 16 residues.

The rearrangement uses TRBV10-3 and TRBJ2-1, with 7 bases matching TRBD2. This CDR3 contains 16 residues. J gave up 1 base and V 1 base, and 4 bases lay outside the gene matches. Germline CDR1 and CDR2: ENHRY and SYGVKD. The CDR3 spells CAISEWRESSYNEQFF. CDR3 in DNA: TGTGCCATCAGTGAGTGGCGGGAGTCTTCCTACAATGAGCAGTTCTTC.

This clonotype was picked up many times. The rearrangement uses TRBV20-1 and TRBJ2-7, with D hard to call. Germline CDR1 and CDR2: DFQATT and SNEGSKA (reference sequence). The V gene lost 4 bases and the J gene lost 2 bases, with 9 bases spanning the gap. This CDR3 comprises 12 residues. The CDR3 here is CSATVGPYEQYF. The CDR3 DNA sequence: TGCAGTGCTACCGTGGGCCCCTACGAGCAGTACTTC.

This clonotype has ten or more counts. The CDR3 DNA sequence: TGTGCCAGCAGCCCAGGGTTGGGCTACACCTTC. This codes for CASSPGLGYTF. J is TRBJ1-2 and V is TRBV12-3 or TRBV12-4, with D possibly TRBD1 on 5 matching bases. V gave up 6 bases and J gave up 8 bases, with 10 bases separating them. The CDR3 totals 11 residues.

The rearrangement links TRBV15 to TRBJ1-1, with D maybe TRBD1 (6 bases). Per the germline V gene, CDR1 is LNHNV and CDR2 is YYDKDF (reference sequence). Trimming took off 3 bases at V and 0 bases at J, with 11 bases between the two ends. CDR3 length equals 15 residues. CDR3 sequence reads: CATSRDRAMNTEAFF. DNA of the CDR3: TGTGCCACCAGCAGGGACAGAGCAATGAACACTGAAGCTTTCTTT.

CDR3 residues: CASSERVYNSPLHF. The CDR3 region has the DNA TGTGCCAGCAGTGAGAGGGTCTATAATTCACCCCTCCACTTT. The chain employs TRBV6-1 and TRBJ1-6; D ambiguous. Trimming pared 3 bases from V and 3 bases from J, leaving 6 bases between. CDR1 and CDR2 from the germline V gene are MNHNS and SASEGT. This CDR3 is built from 14 residues.

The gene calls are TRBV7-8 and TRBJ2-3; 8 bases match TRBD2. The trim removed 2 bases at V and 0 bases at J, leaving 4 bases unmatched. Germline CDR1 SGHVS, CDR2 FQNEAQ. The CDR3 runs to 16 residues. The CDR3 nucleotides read TGTGCCAGCAGCTTACATAGGACTAGCAGCACAGATACGCAGTATTTT. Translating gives CASSLHRTSSTDTQYF. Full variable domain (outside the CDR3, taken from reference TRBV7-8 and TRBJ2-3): GAGVSQSPRYKVAKRGQDVALRCDPISGHVSLFWYQQALGQGPEFLTYFQNEAQLDKSGLPSDRFFAERPEGSVSTLKIQRTQQEDSAVYLCASSLHRTSSTDTQYFGPGTRLTVL.

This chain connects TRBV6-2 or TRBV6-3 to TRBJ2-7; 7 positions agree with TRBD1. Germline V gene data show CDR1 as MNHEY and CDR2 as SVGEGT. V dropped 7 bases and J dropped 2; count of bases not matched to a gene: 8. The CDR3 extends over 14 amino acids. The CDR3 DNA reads TGTGCCAGCACTCCGGGGACAGCAACCTACGAGCAGTACTTC. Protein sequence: CASTPGTATYEQYF.

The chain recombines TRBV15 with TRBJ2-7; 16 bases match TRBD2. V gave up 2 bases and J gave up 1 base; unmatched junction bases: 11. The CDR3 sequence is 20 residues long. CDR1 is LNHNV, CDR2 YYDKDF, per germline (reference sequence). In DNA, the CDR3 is TGTGCCACCAGCAGACCGGGACTAGCGGGAGGGCGAACCAAGTCCTACGAGCAGTACTTC. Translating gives CATSRPGLAGGRTKSYEQYF.

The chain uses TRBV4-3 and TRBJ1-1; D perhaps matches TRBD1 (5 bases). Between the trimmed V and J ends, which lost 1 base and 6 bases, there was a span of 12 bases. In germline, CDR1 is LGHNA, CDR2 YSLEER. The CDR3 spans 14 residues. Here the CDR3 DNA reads TGCGCCAGCAGCCAAGGGGACGCGACGGCTGAAGCTTTCTTT. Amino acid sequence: CASSQGDATAEAFF.

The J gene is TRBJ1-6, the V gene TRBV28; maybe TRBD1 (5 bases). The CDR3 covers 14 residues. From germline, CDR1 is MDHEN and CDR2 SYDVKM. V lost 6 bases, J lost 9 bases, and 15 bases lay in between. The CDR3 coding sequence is TGTGCCAGCAGGGGGGGGAGGATAATTTCACCCCTCCACTTT. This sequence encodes CASRGGRIISPLHF.

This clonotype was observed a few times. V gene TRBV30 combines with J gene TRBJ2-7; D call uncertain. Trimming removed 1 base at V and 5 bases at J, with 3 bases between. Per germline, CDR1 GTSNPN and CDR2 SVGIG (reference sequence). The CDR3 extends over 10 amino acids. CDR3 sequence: CAWSEHEQYF. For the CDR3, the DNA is TGTGCCTGGAGTGAGCACGAGCAGTACTTC. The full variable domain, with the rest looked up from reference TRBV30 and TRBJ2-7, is SQTIHQWPATLVQPVGSPLSLECTVEGTSNPNLYWYRQAAGRGLQLLFYSVGIGQISSEVPQNLSASRPQDRQFILSSKKLLLSDSGFYLCAWSEHEQYFGPGTRLTVT.